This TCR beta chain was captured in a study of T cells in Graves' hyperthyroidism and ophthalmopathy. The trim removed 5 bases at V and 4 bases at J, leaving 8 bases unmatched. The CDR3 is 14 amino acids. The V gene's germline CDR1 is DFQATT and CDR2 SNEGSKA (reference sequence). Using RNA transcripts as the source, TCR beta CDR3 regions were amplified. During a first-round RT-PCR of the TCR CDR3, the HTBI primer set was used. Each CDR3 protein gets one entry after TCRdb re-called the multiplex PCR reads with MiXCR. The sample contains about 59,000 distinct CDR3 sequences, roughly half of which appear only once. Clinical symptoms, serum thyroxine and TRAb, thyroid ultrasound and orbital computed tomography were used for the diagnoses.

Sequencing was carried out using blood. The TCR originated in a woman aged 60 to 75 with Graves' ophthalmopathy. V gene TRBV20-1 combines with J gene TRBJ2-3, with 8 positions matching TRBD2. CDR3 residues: CSALPGLVADTQYF. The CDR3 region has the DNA TGCAGTGCTCTTCCGGGACTAGTGGCAGATACGCAGTATTTT.